A selection of T cell receptor beta chains follows, all from one sample in a study of blood T cell repertoires in COVID-19. Assay used: immunoSEQ multiplex PCR; TCRdb lists only in-frame clones, some missing. The sample records more than 200,000 clones, roughly 80% being singletons. The sequenced sample consisted of peripheral blood. These receptors all come from a woman of 80 years or more with COVID-19, enrolled during active disease. CDR3s include the opening cysteine and the closing phenylalanine or tryptophan. A D gene is named only where the DNA matches it firmly. Clone size, where shown, is once, few, many, or a class for clones that have expanded.

>TRBJ2-1|.|15|.|TRBV5-1
TGCGCCAGCAGCCAACAGGAGAGCTCCTACAATGAGCAGTTCTTC
CASSQQESSYNEQFF
>TRBJ1-4|few|13|.|TRBV18
TGTGCCAGCTCACCAGAGTCTAATGAAAAACTGTTTTTT
CASSPESNEKLFF
>TRBJ2-2|.|15|.|TRBV7-2
TGTGCCAGCAGCTCAATAAGATCAGGGGCCGGGGAGCTGTTTTTT
CASSSIRSGAGELFF
>TRBJ2-3|.|16|TRBD2|TRBV5-1
TGCGCCAGCAGCTTGGAAATGGGGGGGAGCACAGATACGCAGTATTTT
CASSLEMGGSTDTQYF
>TRBJ2-5|.|13|TRBD1|TRBV7-9
TGTGCCAGCAGCCAAACAGGGGGGGAGACCCAGTACTTC
CASSQTGGETQYF
>TRBJ2-3|.|14|TRBD2|TRBV5-1
TGCGCCAGCAGCTTGCCTAGCGGAGGAGATACGCAGTATTTT
CASSLPSGGDTQYF
>TRBJ2-2|.|14|.|TRBV6-6
TGTGCCAGCAACGGGGTTCTCGGCACCGGGGAGCTGTTTTTT
CASNGVLGTGELFF
>TRBJ2-3|.|17|TRBD1|TRBV7-9
TGTGCCAGCAGCTTTTGGACAGGGGGCGCGAGGAGCGATACGCAGTATTTT
CASSFWTGGARSDTQYF
>TRBJ1-1|.|14|.|TRBV29-1
TGCAGCGTTGGTACAGGGTCCTGGGGGACTGAAGCTTTCTTT
CSVGTGSWGTEAFF
>TRBJ1-5|once|14|.|TRBV5-5
TGTGCCAGCAGCGTCGGGGGGAGCAATCAGCCCCAGCATTTT
CASSVGGSNQPQHF
>TRBJ2-2|few|14|.|TRBV27
TGTGCCAGCAGTTTGGTACAGGGCACCGGGGAGCTGTTTTTT
CASSLVQGTGELFF
>TRBJ2-1|.|15|TRBD2|TRBV11-1
TGTGCCAGCAGCCCTAGGGAGCGGGGGACAAATGAGCAGTTCTTC
CASSPRERGTNEQFF
>TRBJ1-5|.|18|.|TRBV5-4
TGTGCCAGCCGCTATTCCGACAGATGGAGCTATAGCAATCAGCCCCAGCATTTT
CASRYSDRWSYSNQPQHF
>TRBJ2-2|.|14|.|TRBV9
TGTGCCAGCAGTGGGACATCGAACACCGGGGAGCTGTTTTTT
CASSGTSNTGELFF
>TRBJ2-5|.|14|TRBD2|TRBV18
TGTGCCAGCTCACCCCAGCGGGGGGGAGAGACCCAGTACTTC
CASSPQRGGETQYF
>TRBJ1-1|.|15|TRBD1|TRBV19
TGTGCCAGTAGTCTTCAGGGGGCGCGTACTAGTGAAGCTTTCTTT
CASSLQGARTSEAFF
>TRBJ1-2|.|12|.|TRBV27
TGTGCCAGCTTTACCGAGAGGGATGGCTACACCTTC
CASFTERDGYTF
>TRBJ1-4|.|16|.|TRBV4-1
TGCGCCAGCAGCCAAGAAGCCAGGGGAGGGTTTGAAAAACTGTTTTTT
CASSQEARGGFEKLFF